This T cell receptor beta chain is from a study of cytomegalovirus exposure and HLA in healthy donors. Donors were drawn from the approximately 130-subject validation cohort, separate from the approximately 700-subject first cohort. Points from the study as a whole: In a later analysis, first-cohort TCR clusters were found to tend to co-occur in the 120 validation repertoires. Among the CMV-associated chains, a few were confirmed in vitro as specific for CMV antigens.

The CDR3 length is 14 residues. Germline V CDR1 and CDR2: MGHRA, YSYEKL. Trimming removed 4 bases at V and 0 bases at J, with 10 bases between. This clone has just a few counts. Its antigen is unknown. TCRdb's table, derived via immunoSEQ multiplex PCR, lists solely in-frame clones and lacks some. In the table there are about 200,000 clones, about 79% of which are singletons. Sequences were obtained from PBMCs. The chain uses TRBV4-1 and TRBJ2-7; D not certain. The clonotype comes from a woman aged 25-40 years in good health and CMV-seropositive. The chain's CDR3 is CASSLILSSYEQYF. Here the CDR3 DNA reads TGCGCCAGCAGCCTTATCCTATCCTCCTACGAGCAGTACTTC.